A selection of T cell receptor beta chains follows, all from one sample in a study of T cells in Graves' hyperthyroidism and ophthalmopathy. TCRdb called the multiplex PCR reads again in MiXCR, with one record for every CDR3 protein. The sample comprises about 360,000 distinct CDR3 sequences, around 13% of which are singletons, and around a tenth rests with the top ten. The sequenced sample consisted of blood. The receptors stem from a woman aged 18-29 years with Graves' hyperthyroidism. Both conserved end residues are part of each CDR3. D genes are given only for firm matches. Rows may omit the clone size; those that give it use once, few, many or a size class.

j_call,clone_size,cdr3_length,v_call,d_call,cdr3_nt,cdr3_aa
TRBJ1-2,few,12,TRBV6-1,TRBD1,TGTGCCGGGGGACAGGGGCGCTATGGCTACACCTTC,CAGGQGRYGYTF
TRBJ1-2,many,12,TRBV5-6,-,TGTGCCAGCAGATGGGAGAACTATGGCTACACCTTC,CASRWENYGYTF
TRBJ2-1,-,15,TRBV9,-,TGTGCCAGCAGCGTGACCCTTAACGGGGTCGGTGAGCAGTTCTTC,CASSVTLNGVGEQFF
TRBJ2-7,many,17,TRBV13,TRBD2,TGTGCCAGCAGCTCAAATGCCCGGGCCTCGGGGGGCTACGAGCAGTACTTC,CASSSNARASGGYEQYF
TRBJ2-3,many,15,TRBV7-8,TRBD1,TGTGCCAGCAGTCTGGACAGGGCTTCCACAGATACGCAGTATTTT,CASSLDRASTDTQYF
TRBJ1-3,many,17,TRBV7-9,-,TGTGCCAGCATGCCCGTGGCCGGAGCCCAATCTGGAAACACCATATATTTT,CASMPVAGAQSGNTIYF
TRBJ2-2,-,12,TRBV19,TRBD2,TGTGCCAGTAGTTCGGGGGGCGGGGAGCTGTTTTTT,CASSSGGGELFF
TRBJ1-4,-,13,TRBV6-1,TRBD1,TGTGCGACTACAGGGGGGCCGAATGAAAAACTGTTTTTT,CATTGGPNEKLFF
TRBJ2-3,-,11,TRBV29-1,-,TGCAGCGTCCTCAGCCCAGATACGCAGTATTTT,CSVLSPDTQYF
TRBJ1-1,many,15,TRBV28,-,TGTGCCAGCAGTTTTTTCGGGGGGCAGGGCACTGAAGCTTTCTTT,CASSFFGGQGTEAFF
TRBJ1-2,many,13,TRBV7-9,-,TGTGCCAGCAGTTTAGGAGGGGACTATGGCTACACCTTC,CASSLGGDYGYTF
TRBJ1-5,-,17,TRBV6-1,TRBD1,TGTGCCAGCGGTCGGTCCGGTAGACAGGGGAAGAATCAGCCCCAGCATTTT,CASGRSGRQGKNQPQHF
TRBJ2-5,many,13,TRBV20-1,-,TGCAGTGCTACCTTAGCGAATTTGGGGACCCAGTACTTC,CSATLANLGTQYF
TRBJ2-3,many,14,TRBV28,TRBD2,TGTGCCAGCAGAGGCGGGGGGGCCGTAGATACGCAGTATTTT,CASRGGGAVDTQYF
TRBJ2-5,many,16,TRBV11-1,TRBD2,TGTGCCAGCAGCTTCCTAGCGGGGGTTCTCCAAGAGACCCAGTACTTC,CASSFLAGVLQETQYF